These 21 T cell receptor beta chains were sequenced from one sample in a study of T-cell reconstitution after alpha-beta-depleted transplantation in children. During its preparation, the TCRbeta library received unique molecular identifiers. In TCRdb, the PCR reads were re-called with MiXCR into one record per CDR3 protein. The sample shows roughly 250,000 distinct CDR3 sequences, around 7.8% of them seen only once. Sample: PBMCs, mostly from graft donor cells, taken 180 days after TCRalphabeta/CD19-depleted stem cell transplant. These receptors all stem from a male patient between 5 and 17 years old who had a stem cell transplant for acute lymphoblastic leukemia, so the T cells may come from the graft donor.

This clonotype came up many times. The CDR3 is CATLTGRGSEQYF. CDR3 nucleotides: TGTGCCACCCTGACAGGGCGGGGTTCCGAGCAGTACTTC. The chain uses TRBV10-3 and TRBJ2-7, with D perhaps matching TRBD1 (7 bases). With 10 bases removed from V and 6 bases from J, the gap between germline ends came to 19 bases. This CDR3 comprises 13 residues. Germline-derived CDR1 and CDR2 are ENHRY and SYGVKD.

This clonotype came up many times. The gene calls are TRBV4-3 and TRBJ2-7; the D is unclear. This CDR3 has 18 amino acids. Trimming cost V 0 bases and J 0 bases, with 18 bases left between them. Germline CDR1 LGHNA, CDR2 YSLEER. In nucleotides, the CDR3 is TGCGCCAGCAGCCAAGATAGGATAGGGTTCCGCGGCTCCTACGAGCAGTACTTC. Amino acid sequence: CASSQDRIGFRGSYEQYF.

This clonotype came up many times. The chain recombines TRBV24-1 with TRBJ2-7; D possibly corresponds to TRBD1 (6 bases). Germline assignment: CDR1 KGHDR and CDR2 SFDVKD. There are 16 residues in the CDR3. The V end was cut by 1 base, the J end by 0 bases, with 12 bases between. DNA for the CDR3: TGTGCCACCAGTGATTTAGGCCAGGGGTTCTCCTACGAGCAGTACTTC. Translating it yields CATSDLGQGFSYEQYF.

This clonotype was found many times. The gene calls are TRBV5-6 and TRBJ2-1; possibly TRBD2 for D (5 bases). Germline CDR1 reads SGHDT; CDR2 reads YYEEEE. This CDR3 spans 13 amino acids. V lost 6 bases and J 8 bases, leaving 15 bases between the germline ends. DNA of the CDR3: TGTGCCAGCATCCAAGTTGGGGAGTATGAGCAGTTCTTC. It codes for CASIQVGEYEQFF.

This clonotype was picked up many times. The V and J genes are TRBV6-2 or TRBV6-3 and TRBJ2-3; TRBD1 agrees at 10 bases. The germline V gene encodes CDR1 MNHEY and CDR2 SVGEGT. The CDR3 sequence is 16 residues long. V lost 5 bases and J lost 0; bases outside the gene matches: 5. This chain's CDR3 is CASSRTGGPSTDTQYF. The CDR3 region has the DNA TGTGCCAGCAGTCGGACAGGGGGGCCTAGCACAGATACGCAGTATTTT.

This clonotype was seen ten or more times. V and J are TRBV20-1 and TRBJ1-2, with 9 nucleotides matching TRBD1. Trimming took 8 bases from V and 6 from J; bases not matched to a gene: 10. Germline V CDR1 and CDR2: DFQATT, SNEGSKA (reference sequence). The CDR3 consists of 13 residues. CDR3: CSTAGTGRNGYTF. The CDR3 DNA reads TGCAGTACAGCCGGGACAGGGAGGAATGGCTACACCTTC.

The rearrangement links TRBV14 to TRBJ2-7, with D possibly TRBD2 on 6 matching bases. Germline V lookup: CDR1 SGHDN, CDR2 FVKESK. CDR3 length: 16 residues. V gave up 2 bases and J gave up 1 base, with 15 bases separating them. The CDR3 is CASSQLGASESYEQYF. The CDR3 DNA follows: TGTGCCAGCAGCCAACTAGGGGCTAGCGAGTCCTACGAGCAGTACTTC.

This clonotype was recorded at least ten times. The rearrangement joins TRBV13 to TRBJ2-7; D is perhaps TRBD2 (5 bases). The V end was cut by 5 bases, the J end by 0 bases, with 11 bases between. Per germline, CDR1 PRHDT and CDR2 FYEKMQ (reference sequence). The CDR3 totals 14 residues. This chain's CDR3 is CASSERIDSYEQYF. CDR3 nucleotide sequence: TGTGCCAGCAGCGAGCGGATCGACTCCTACGAGCAGTACTTC.

This clonotype was counted ten times or more. The chain joins TRBV3-1 to TRBJ2-1; D is possibly TRBD1 (5 bases). V lost 5 bases, J lost 5 bases, and 13 bases lay in between. CDR1 and CDR2 from the germline V gene are LGHDT and YNNKEL (reference sequence). This CDR3 is built from 14 residues. The CDR3 here is CASSFPGQHNEQFF. CDR3 nucleotides: TGTGCCAGCAGCTTTCCCGGACAACACAATGAGCAGTTCTTC.

In this sample, this clonotype turned up many times. The gene calls are TRBV4-3 and TRBJ2-1, with D unresolved. The germline V gene encodes CDR1 LGHNA and CDR2 YSLEER. This CDR3 has 13 residues. Trimming removed 3 bases from V and 10 bases from J, with 13 bases in between. Here the CDR3 DNA reads TGCGCCAGCAGCCACACAAGGTCCGGCGAGCAGTTCTTC. It encodes CASSHTRSGEQFF.

Of note for this clonotype: This may come from a read error, since a much larger clone is one base off. The chain combines TRBV7-9 with TRBJ1-1, with TRBD1 as a possible D gene (5 bases). Trimming removed 9 bases at V and 2 bases at J, with 13 bases between. Germline values: CDR1 SEHNR, CDR2 FQNEAQ (reference sequence). The CDR3 runs to 13 residues. The CDR3 loop is CASVSRDNTEAFF. The CDR3 bases are TGTGCCAGTGTGAGCCGGGACAACACTGAAGCTTTCTTT.

This clonotype showed up many times. This sequence joins TRBV9 and TRBJ2-4; D remains unclear. The CDR3 covers 14 residues. V lost 0 bases to trimming and J lost 0 bases, with 4 bases between them. CDR1 is SGDLS and CDR2 is YYNGEE in the germline V gene. The CDR3, as DNA: TGTGCCAGCAGCGTAGGGACAGCCAAAAACATTCAGTACTTC. This translates into CASSVGTAKNIQYF.

This clonotype appeared many times. The rearrangement uses TRBV12-3 or TRBV12-4 and TRBJ1-5; D might be TRBD1 (5 bases). The CDR3 runs 16 residues. Trimming left V 6 bases short and J 5 bases short, with 20 bases between. In DNA form, the CDR3 reads TGTGCCAGCAGCACTCTTAGGGGAGGGGTAGATCAGCCCCAGCATTTT. Residues: CASSTLRGGVDQPQHF.

The rearrangement joins TRBV18 to TRBJ1-1; 9 nucleotides agree with TRBD1. Germline V gene sequence: CDR1 KGHSH, CDR2 LQKENI. V lost 4 bases, J lost 5 bases, and 11 bases stayed unmatched. This CDR3 is 16 amino acids long. In DNA, the CDR3 is TGTGCCAGCTCACGTGGGACAGGGAGGGTCGAGACTGAAGCTTTCTTT. This codes for CASSRGTGRVETEAFF.

This clonotype was detected ten times or more. This chain joins TRBV20-1 and TRBJ2-1; D is ambiguous. This CDR3 is built from 15 residues. V was trimmed by 0 bases and J by 2 bases, leaving 11 bases between them. Germline CDR1 and CDR2: DFQATT and SNEGSKA (reference sequence). CDR3 nucleotides: TGCAGTGCTAGAGATTGGGCAACTACCTACAATGAGCAGTTCTTC. Translated: CSARDWATTYNEQFF.

This clonotype was detected ten times or more. This sequence joins TRBV4-2 and TRBJ1-1; the match to TRBD1 covers 7 bases. The CDR3 sequence is 18 residues long. The V and J ends lost 4 bases and 3 bases, in that order; junction bases with no gene match: 17. Germline CDR1 and CDR2: LGHNA and YNFKEQ. The CDR3 bases are TGTGCCAGCAGCCTAGAGGAGGGGGCCTATGGGGCCTACACTGAAGCTTTCTTT. This sequence encodes CASSLEEGAYGAYTEAFF.

This clonotype was recorded at least ten times. V is TRBV20-1 and J is TRBJ1-6, with D tentatively TRBD1 (6 bases). V was cut by 4 bases and J by 7 bases, with 20 bases left in between. The CDR3 is 16 residues long. Germline V lookup: CDR1 DFQATT, CDR2 SNEGSKA (reference sequence). The CDR3 sequence: CSAKRGGRSGNSPLHF. CDR3 in DNA: TGCAGTGCTAAAAGGGGGGGCAGGTCGGGGAATTCACCCCTCCACTTT.

This clonotype was seen many times. The V and J genes are TRBV12-3 or TRBV12-4 and TRBJ1-2; 9 bases align to TRBD1. This CDR3 has 13 residues. Losses at the gene ends were 6 bases for V and 6 bases for J; bases not matched to a gene: 5. CDR3 nucleotide sequence: TGTGCCAGCAGCCTAGACAGGGGGGATGGCTACACCTTC. Translating gives CASSLDRGDGYTF.

This clonotype was seen ten or more times. The chain combines TRBV27 with TRBJ1-2, with 8 bases lining up with TRBD1. This CDR3 is built from 16 residues. In germline, CDR1 is MNHEY, CDR2 SMNVEV (reference sequence). Unmatched junction bases numbered 10, after V lost 3 bases and J lost 4 bases. The CDR3 nucleotides read TGTGCCAGCAGTTTCCTCGGACAGGGTAGTTTCTATGGCTACACCTTC. Translating it yields CASSFLGQGSFYGYTF.

This clonotype was seen ten or more times. V is TRBV7-3 and J is TRBJ1-1; D remains ambiguous. The length of the CDR3 is 15 residues. Germline loops: CDR1 SGHTA, CDR2 FQGTGA. V was cut by 2 bases and J by 0 bases, with 10 bases left in between. This CDR3 is CASSLLVRLNTEAFF. The DNA of the CDR3 is TGTGCCAGCAGCTTATTGGTGAGGTTGAACACTGAAGCTTTCTTT.

The V call is TRBV4-3, the J call TRBJ2-7, with 8 nucleotides matching TRBD1. The V gene end was trimmed by 3 bases and the J gene end by 0 bases; junction bases not matched to a gene: 4. The germline V gene encodes CDR1 LGHNA and CDR2 YSLEER. There are 15 residues in the CDR3. The CDR3 DNA reads as TGCGCCAGCAGCCACCGGACAGGGAACTCCTACGAGCAGTACTTC. It translates to CASSHRTGNSYEQYF.